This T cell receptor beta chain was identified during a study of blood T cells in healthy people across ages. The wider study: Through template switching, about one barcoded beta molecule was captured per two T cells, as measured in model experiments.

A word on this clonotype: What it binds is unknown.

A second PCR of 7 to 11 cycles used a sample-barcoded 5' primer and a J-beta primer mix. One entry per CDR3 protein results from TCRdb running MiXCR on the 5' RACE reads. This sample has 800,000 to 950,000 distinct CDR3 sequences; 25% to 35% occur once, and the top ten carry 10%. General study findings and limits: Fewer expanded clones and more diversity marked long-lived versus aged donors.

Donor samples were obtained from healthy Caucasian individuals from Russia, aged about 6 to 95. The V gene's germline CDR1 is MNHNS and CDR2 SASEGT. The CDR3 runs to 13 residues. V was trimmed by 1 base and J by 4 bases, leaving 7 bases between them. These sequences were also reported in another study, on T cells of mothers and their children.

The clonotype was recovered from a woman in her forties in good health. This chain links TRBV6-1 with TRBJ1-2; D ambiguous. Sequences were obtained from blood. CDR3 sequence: CASSEELSYGYTF. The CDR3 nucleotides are TGTGCCAGCAGTGAAGAACTGAGCTATGGCTACACCTTC.